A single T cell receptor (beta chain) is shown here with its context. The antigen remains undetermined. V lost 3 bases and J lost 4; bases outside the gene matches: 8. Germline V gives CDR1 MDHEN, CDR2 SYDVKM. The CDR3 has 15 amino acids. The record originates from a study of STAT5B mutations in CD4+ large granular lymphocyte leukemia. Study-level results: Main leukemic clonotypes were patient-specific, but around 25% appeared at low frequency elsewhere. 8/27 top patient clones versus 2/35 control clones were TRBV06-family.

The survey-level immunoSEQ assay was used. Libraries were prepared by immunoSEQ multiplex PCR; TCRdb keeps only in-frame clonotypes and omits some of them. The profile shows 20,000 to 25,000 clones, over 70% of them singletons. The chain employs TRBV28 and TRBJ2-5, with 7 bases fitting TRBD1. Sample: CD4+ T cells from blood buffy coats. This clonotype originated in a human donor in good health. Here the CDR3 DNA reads TGTGCCAGCAGTTTCCTACAGGGGACCGGAGAGACCCAGTACTTC. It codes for CASSFLQGTGETQYF. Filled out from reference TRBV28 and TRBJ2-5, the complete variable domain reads DVKVTQSSRYLVKRTGEKVFLECVQDMDHENMFWYRQDPGLGLRLIYFSYDVKMKEKGDIPEGYSVSREKKERFSLILESASTNQTSMYLCASSFLQGTGETQYFGPGTRLLVL.